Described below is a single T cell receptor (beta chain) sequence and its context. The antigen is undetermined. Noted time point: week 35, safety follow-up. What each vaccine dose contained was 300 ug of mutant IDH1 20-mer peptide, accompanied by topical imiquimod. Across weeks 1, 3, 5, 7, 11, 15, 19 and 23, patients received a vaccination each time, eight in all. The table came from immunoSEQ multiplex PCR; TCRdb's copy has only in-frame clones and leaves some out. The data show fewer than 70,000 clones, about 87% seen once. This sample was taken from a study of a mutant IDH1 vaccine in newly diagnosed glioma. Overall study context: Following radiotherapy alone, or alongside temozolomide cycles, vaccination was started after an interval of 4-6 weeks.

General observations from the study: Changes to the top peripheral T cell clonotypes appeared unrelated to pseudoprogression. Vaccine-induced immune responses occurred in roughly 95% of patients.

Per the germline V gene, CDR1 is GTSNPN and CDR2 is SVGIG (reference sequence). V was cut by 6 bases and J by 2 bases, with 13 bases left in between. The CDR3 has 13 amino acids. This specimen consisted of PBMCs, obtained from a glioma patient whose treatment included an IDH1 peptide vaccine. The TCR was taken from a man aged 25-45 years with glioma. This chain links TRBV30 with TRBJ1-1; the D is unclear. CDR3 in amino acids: CACGSIINTEAFF. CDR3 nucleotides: TGTGCCTGTGGATCAATAATAAACACTGAAGCTTTCTTT.